The source of this TCR beta chain is a study of blood T cell repertoires in COVID-19. In the study overall: The origin of the acute and convalescent COVID-19 samples was the United States, Italy and Spain. Sample material is recorded as cDNA or gDNA derived from T cells, B-cell-depleted T cells, or PBMCs.

This clone was observed a single time. Profiling relied on immunoSEQ multiplex PCR, and the TCRdb table lists in-frame clones only, not all of them. The table lists over 250,000 clones, about four fifths of them singletons. The CDR3 spans 13 residues. The germline V gene has CDR1 MDHEN and CDR2 SYDVKM. Between the trimmed V and J ends, which lost 8 bases and 2 bases, there was a span of 13 bases. The sequence derives from a woman aged 50 to 65 who had recovered from COVID-19. The sequenced material came from peripheral blood. This chain links TRBV28 with TRBJ2-7; a weak D match, TRBD2 (5 bases). CDR3 sequence: CASQPREPYEQYF. The CDR3 bases are TGTGCCAGCCAACCTAGGGAGCCCTACGAGCAGTACTTC.